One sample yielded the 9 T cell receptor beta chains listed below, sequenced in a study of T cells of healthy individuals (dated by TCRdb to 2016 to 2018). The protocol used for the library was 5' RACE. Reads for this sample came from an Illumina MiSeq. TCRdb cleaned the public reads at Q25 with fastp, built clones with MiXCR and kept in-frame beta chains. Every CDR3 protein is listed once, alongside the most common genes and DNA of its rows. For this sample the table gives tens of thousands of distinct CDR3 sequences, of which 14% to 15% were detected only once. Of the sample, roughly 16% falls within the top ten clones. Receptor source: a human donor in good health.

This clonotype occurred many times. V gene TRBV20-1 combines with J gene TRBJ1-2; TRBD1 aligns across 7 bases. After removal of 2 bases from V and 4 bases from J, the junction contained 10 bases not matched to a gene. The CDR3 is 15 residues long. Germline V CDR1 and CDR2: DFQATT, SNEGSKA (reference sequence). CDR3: CSARKQGIGGYGYTF. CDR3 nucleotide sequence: TGCAGTGCTAGAAAACAGGGGATCGGGGGCTATGGCTACACCTTC.

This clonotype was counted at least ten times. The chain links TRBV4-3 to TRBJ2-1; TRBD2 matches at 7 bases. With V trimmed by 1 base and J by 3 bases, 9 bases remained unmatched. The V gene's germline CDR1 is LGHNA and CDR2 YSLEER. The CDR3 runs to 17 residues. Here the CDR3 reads CASSQGGLAGVYNEQFF. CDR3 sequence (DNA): TGCGCCAGCAGCCAAGGTGGGTTGGCGGGGGTCTACAATGAGCAGTTCTTC.

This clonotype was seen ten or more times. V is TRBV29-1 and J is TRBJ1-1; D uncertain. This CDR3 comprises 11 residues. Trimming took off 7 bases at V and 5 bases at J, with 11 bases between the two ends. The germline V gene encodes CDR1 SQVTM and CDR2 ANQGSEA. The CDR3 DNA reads TGCAGCGCCCTAAAGGCAACTGAAGCTTTCTTT. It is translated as CSALKATEAFF.

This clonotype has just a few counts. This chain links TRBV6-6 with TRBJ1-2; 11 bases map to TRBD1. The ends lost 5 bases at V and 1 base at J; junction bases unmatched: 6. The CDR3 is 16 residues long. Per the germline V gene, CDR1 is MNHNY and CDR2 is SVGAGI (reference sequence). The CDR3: CASSLTGTGGNYGYTF. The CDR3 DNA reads TGTGCCAGCAGTCTCACCGGGACAGGGGGTAACTATGGCTACACCTTC.

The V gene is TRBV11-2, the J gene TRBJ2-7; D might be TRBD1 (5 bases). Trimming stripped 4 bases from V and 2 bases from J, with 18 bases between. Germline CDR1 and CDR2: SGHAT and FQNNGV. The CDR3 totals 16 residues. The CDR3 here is CASSWGWAITPYEQYF. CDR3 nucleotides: TGTGCCAGCAGCTGGGGCTGGGCCATCACGCCCTACGAGCAGTACTTC.

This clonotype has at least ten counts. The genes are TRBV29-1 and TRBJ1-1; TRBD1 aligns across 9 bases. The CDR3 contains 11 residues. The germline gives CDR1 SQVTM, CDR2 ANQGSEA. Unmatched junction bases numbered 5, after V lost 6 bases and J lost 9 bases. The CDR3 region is CSVSGQGKAFF. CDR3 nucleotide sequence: TGCAGCGTATCGGGACAGGGTAAAGCTTTCTTT.

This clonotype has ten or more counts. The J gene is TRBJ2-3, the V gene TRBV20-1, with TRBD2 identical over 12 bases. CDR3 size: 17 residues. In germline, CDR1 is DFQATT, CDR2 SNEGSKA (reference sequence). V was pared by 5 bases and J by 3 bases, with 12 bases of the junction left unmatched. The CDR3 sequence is CSASTRLAGAGTDTQYF. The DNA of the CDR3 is TGCAGTGCTTCGACCCGACTAGCGGGAGCGGGAACAGATACGCAGTATTTT.

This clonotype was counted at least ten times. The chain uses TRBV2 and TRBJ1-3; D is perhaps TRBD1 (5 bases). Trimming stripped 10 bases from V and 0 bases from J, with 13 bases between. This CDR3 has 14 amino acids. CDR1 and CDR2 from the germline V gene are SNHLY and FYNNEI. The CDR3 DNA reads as TGTGCCACCCGGCTAGGGACCTCTGGAAACACCATATATTTT. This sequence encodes CATRLGTSGNTIYF.

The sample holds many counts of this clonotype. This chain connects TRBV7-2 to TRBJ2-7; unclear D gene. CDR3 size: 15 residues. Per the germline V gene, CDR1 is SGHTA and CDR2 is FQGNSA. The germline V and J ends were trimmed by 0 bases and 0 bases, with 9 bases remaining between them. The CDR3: CASSLAPTNSYEQYF. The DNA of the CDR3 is TGTGCCAGCAGCTTAGCGCCCACCAACTCCTACGAGCAGTACTTC.